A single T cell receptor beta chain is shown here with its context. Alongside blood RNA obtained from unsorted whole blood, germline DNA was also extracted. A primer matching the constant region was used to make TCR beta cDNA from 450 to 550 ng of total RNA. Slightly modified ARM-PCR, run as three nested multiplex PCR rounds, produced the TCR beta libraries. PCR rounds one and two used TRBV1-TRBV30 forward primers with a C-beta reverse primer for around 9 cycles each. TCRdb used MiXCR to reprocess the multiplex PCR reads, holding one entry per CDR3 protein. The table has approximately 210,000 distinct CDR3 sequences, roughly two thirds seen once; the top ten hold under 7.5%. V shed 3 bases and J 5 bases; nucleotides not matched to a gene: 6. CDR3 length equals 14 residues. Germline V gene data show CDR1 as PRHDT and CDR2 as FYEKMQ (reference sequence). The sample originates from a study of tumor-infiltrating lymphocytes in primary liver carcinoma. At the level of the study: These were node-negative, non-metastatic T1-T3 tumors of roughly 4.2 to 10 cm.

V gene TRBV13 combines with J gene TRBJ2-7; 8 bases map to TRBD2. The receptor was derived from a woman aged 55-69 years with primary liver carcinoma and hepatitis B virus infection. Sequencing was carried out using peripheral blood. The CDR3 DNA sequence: TGTGCCAGCAGCTTGAGCGGGAGCATCAACGAGCAGTACTTC. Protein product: CASSLSGSINEQYF.